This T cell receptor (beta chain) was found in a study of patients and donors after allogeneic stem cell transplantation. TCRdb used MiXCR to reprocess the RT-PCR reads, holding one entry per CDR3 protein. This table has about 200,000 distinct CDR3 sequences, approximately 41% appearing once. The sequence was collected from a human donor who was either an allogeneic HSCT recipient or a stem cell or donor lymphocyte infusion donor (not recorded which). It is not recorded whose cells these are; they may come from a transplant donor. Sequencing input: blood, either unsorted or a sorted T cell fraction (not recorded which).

The CDR3 sequence: CASSLVKGPGNTIYF. The CDR3 DNA reads as TGTGCCAGCAGCTTAGTGAAAGGGCCTGGAAACACCATATATTTT. The chain has TRBV7-2 and TRBJ1-3; D not certain. Between the trimmed V and J ends, which lost 1 base and 2 bases, there was a span of 9 bases. This CDR3 is 15 amino acids long. Germline V lookup: CDR1 SGHTA, CDR2 FQGNSA.